This TCR beta chain is from a study of PD-1 and CTLA-4 blockade in melanoma. This table comes from immunoSEQ multiplex PCR, and its TCRdb copy is limited to in-frame clones, with some not included. This sample has about 16,000 clones, with 70% found just once. Germline values: CDR1 SGHTS, CDR2 YDEGEE. The CDR3 is 15 residues long. The J segment lost 7 bases and the V segment lost 2 bases, leaving 7 bases of the junction unmatched. Here the sequenced sample was CD8+ T cells from peripheral blood, taken from a patient given anti-PD-1 treatment. The J gene is TRBJ2-7, the V gene TRBV5-8, with TRBD1 matching 12 bases. The clonotype comes from a human donor with melanoma. CDR3 region: CASSFRGTGGEEQYF. For the CDR3, the DNA is TGTGCCAGCAGCTTTCGGGGGACAGGGGGCGAAGAGCAGTACTTC.